The 32 T cell receptor beta chains given below trace back to one sample, sequenced in a study of T cells in Graves' hyperthyroidism and ophthalmopathy. RNA transcripts provided the source from which TCR beta CDR3 regions were amplified. In the first-round RT-PCR of the TCR CDR3, the HTBI primer set was used. TCRdb re-called the multiplex PCR reads through MiXCR, storing one row per CDR3 protein. The repertoire includes more than 350,000 distinct CDR3 sequences, more than 13% of them detected once, and about 30% sits in the top ten. Sequenced sample: blood. All receptors derive from a woman in her thirties with Graves' hyperthyroidism.

This clonotype was counted ten times or more. The chain carries TRBV11-2 and TRBJ2-7, with 11 bases fitting TRBD2. This CDR3 comprises 17 residues. Germline V lookup: CDR1 SGHAT, CDR2 FQNNGV. The ends lost 1 base at V and 2 bases at J; junction bases unmatched: 7. CDR3 region: CASSLGFTSGRTYEQYF. CDR3 DNA sequence: TGTGCCAGCAGCTTAGGTTTTACTAGCGGGAGAACCTACGAGCAGTACTTC.

This clonotype occurred many times. The chain joins TRBV29-1 to TRBJ2-3, with 14 bases matching TRBD2. V dropped 3 bases and J dropped 6; count of bases not matched to a gene: 8. The CDR3 is 16 amino acids. Germline CDR1 is SQVTM and CDR2 is ANQGSEA. DNA of the CDR3: TGCAGCGTTGAGACGGGACTAGCGGGAGCCGTCGATACGCAGTATTTT. Translating it yields CSVETGLAGAVDTQYF.

The chain couples TRBV28 to TRBJ1-6; D ambiguous. V lost 8 bases, J lost 0 bases, and 11 bases lay in between. The CDR3 covers 15 residues. Germline assignment: CDR1 MDHEN and CDR2 SYDVKM. The CDR3: CASFTQSSYNSPLHF. The DNA of the CDR3 is TGTGCCAGCTTTACGCAAAGCTCCTATAATTCACCCCTCCACTTT.

This clonotype was seen at least ten times. The CDR3 reads CATSDSPSGYYEQYF. The CDR3, as DNA: TGTGCCACCAGTGATTCCCCTAGCGGTTACTACGAGCAGTACTTC. This rearrangement joins TRBV24-1 to TRBJ2-7; 7 nucleotides agree with TRBD2. Losses at the gene ends were 2 bases for V and 3 bases for J; bases not matched to a gene: 6. Germline CDR1 and CDR2: KGHDR and SFDVKD. This CDR3 has 15 amino acids.

This clonotype was picked up a small number of times. J is TRBJ2-3 and V is TRBV6-1; TRBD2 matches at 10 bases. The trim removed 3 bases at V and 1 base at J, leaving 4 bases unmatched. CDR1 and CDR2 (germline): MNHNS, SASEGT. The CDR3 spans 16 residues. Here the CDR3 reads CASSDRLAGGTDTQYF. CDR3 in DNA: TGTGCCAGCAGTGACCGGCTAGCGGGAGGCACAGATACGCAGTATTTT.

There are a few counts of this clonotype. V usage is TRBV19 and J usage is TRBJ2-2, with 12 nucleotides matching TRBD2. The length of the CDR3 is 20 residues. CDR1 and CDR2 from the germline V gene are LNHDA and SQIVND (reference sequence). Trimming removed 5 bases from V and 6 bases from J; junction bases left unmatched: 19. The CDR3 here is CASSALLAGGARSIAGELFF. CDR3 DNA: TGTGCCAGTAGTGCCCTACTAGCGGGAGGAGCAAGATCTATCGCCGGGGAGCTGTTTTTT.

Details on this clonotype: Mismatch with germline at one junction end may stem from a read error. The V call is TRBV27, the J call TRBJ2-7, with D unresolved. The CDR3 has 15 residues. Germline V gene lookup returns CDR1 MNHEY and CDR2 SMNVEV (reference sequence). The CDR3 sequence: CASSLSKGSAYERYF. CDR3 coding DNA: TGTGCCAGCAGTTTATCAAAGGGCTCCGCCTACGAGCGGTACTTC.

This clonotype has at least ten counts. The chain uses TRBV9 and TRBJ1-2; 9 nucleotides align to TRBD1. With V trimmed by 3 bases and J by 7 bases, 10 bases remained unmatched. The CDR3 sequence is 15 residues long. Germline loops: CDR1 SGDLS, CDR2 YYNGEE. CDR3 amino acids: CASSARQGGLSGYTF. The CDR3 DNA sequence: TGTGCCAGCAGCGCCCGACAGGGGGGTTTATCTGGCTACACCTTC.

This clonotype was counted ten times or more. The CDR3 nucleotides read TGTGCCAGCCAATCAGTGGGCGATGAGCAGTTCTTC. Protein sequence: CASQSVGDEQFF. The chain joins TRBV18 to TRBJ2-1, with D hard to call. CDR3 length: 12 residues. Germline CDR1 KGHSH, CDR2 LQKENI. V was pared by 8 bases and J by 8 bases, with 13 bases between.

This clonotype appeared a single time. The J gene is TRBJ2-2, the V gene TRBV5-1; the D call may be TRBD1 or TRBD2 (6 bases each). Germline loops: CDR1 SGHRS, CDR2 YFSETQ. CDR3 length: 17 residues. V lost 0 bases and J 6 bases, leaving 18 bases between the germline ends. This CDR3 is CASSLGRHLGGAGELFF. CDR3 DNA sequence: TGCGCCAGCAGCTTGGGACGGCACCTGGGGGGCGCCGGGGAGCTGTTTTTT.

This clonotype occurred a few times. J is TRBJ2-1 and V is TRBV20-1; perhaps TRBD2 as D (5 bases). Germline V gene data show CDR1 as DFQATT and CDR2 as SNEGSKA (reference sequence). The CDR3 runs to 15 residues. V dropped 5 bases and J dropped 0 bases, with 14 bases sitting between them. CDR3 sequence (DNA): TGCAGTGCTGTAAAAGGAGGTCTCTCCTACAATGAGCAGTTCTTC. It is translated as CSAVKGGLSYNEQFF.

This clonotype was seen only a few times. J is TRBJ2-1 and V is TRBV20-1; 7 nucleotides agree with TRBD2. This CDR3 contains 16 residues. Trimming removed 4 bases from V and 2 bases from J; junction bases left unmatched: 11. Germline V gene lookup returns CDR1 DFQATT and CDR2 SNEGSKA (reference sequence). The CDR3 sequence: CSATDRAGKTYNEQFF. The CDR3 DNA reads TGCAGTGCTACAGACCGAGCGGGAAAAACCTACAATGAGCAGTTCTTC.

This clonotype was observed at least ten times. The chain links TRBV27 to TRBJ2-7; no clear D gene. Per germline, CDR1 MNHEY and CDR2 SMNVEV (reference sequence). The CDR3 sequence is 14 residues long. Between the trimmed V and J ends, which lost 3 bases and 3 bases, there was a span of 12 bases. The CDR3 region is CASSFVESRYEQYF. As DNA, the CDR3 is TGTGCCAGCAGTTTCGTGGAGTCTCGCTACGAGCAGTACTTC.

Only a few counts were recorded for this clonotype. The rearrangement joins TRBV28 to TRBJ2-7, with a tentative D call TRBD1 (6 bases). Between the trimmed V and J ends, which lost 6 bases and 6 bases, there was a span of 18 bases. Germline CDR1 reads MDHEN; CDR2 reads SYDVKM. The CDR3 loop spans 14 amino acids. The CDR3 nucleotides read TGTGCCAGCAGAGTCGGGACACCTGCTTCCGAGCAGTACTTC. Translated: CASRVGTPASEQYF.

This clonotype was detected many times. The J gene is TRBJ2-1, the V gene TRBV3-1; 7 bases are shared with TRBD2. This CDR3 comprises 16 residues. The ends lost 1 base at V and 7 bases at J; junction bases unmatched: 10. CDR1 is LGHDT and CDR2 is YNNKEL in the germline V gene (reference sequence). The CDR3 DNA sequence: TGTGCCAGCAGCCAAGGAGCGAGCGGGAAAGGGAATGAGCAGTTCTTC. Encoded protein: CASSQGASGKGNEQFF.

This clonotype was recorded many times. The chain has TRBV20-1 and TRBJ2-3; 9 positions match TRBD2. CDR1 DFQATT and CDR2 SNEGSKA come from the germline V gene (reference sequence). Losses at the gene ends were 6 bases for V and 5 bases for J; bases not matched to a gene: 12. The CDR3 consists of 15 residues. CDR3 residues: CSAPRASGNLDTQYF. The DNA for the CDR3 is TGCAGTGCGCCTCGGGCTAGCGGGAATTTAGATACGCAGTATTTT.

This clonotype was seen at least ten times. CDR3 residues: CSARWETQYF. The CDR3 DNA reads TGCAGTGCTAGGTGGGAGACCCAGTACTTC. The chain is built from TRBV20-1 and TRBJ2-5; D remains ambiguous. Germline V gene sequence: CDR1 DFQATT, CDR2 SNEGSKA (reference sequence). CDR3 size: 10 residues. V was pared by 3 bases and J by 5 bases, with 4 bases between.

With regard to this clonotype: A read error may explain this, as a much larger clone is one base away. Here the CDR3 DNA reads TGTGCCAGCTCACATGGGGGACCCCTTGAGGAGCAGTACTTC. Its protein product is CASSHGGPLEEQYF. This chain links TRBV18 with TRBJ2-7; D may match TRBD1 or TRBD2 (5 bases each). This CDR3 spans 14 amino acids. Trimming removed 4 bases at V and 7 bases at J, with 17 bases between. Looked up from germline, CDR1 is KGHSH and CDR2 is LQKENI.

The V and J genes are TRBV28 and TRBJ2-1; 9 nucleotides line up with TRBD2. The CDR3 is 16 residues long. Per germline, CDR1 MDHEN and CDR2 SYDVKM. V trimming: 7 bases; J trimming: 2 bases; junction bases outside the gene matches: 9. CDR3 sequence (DNA): TGTGCCAGCACCGCAAGAGTAGCGGGGGCCTACAATGAGCAGTTCTTC. Protein product: CASTARVAGAYNEQFF.

This clonotype was seen ten or more times. The J gene is TRBJ1-2, the V gene TRBV20-1; 7 positions agree with TRBD1. CDR3 length equals 13 residues. Trimming took 6 bases from V and 10 from J; bases not matched to a gene: 14. CDR1 is DFQATT, CDR2 SNEGSKA, per germline (reference sequence). The CDR3 bases are TGCAGTGCCGCCAGGGGGGACACTCAGCACTACACCTTC. Translation gives CSAARGDTQHYTF.

Concerning this clonotype itself: This may be a read error, as it is one base from a much larger clone. This chain connects TRBV20-1 to TRBJ2-7; weak D call: TRBD1 (5 bases). The CDR3 covers 11 residues. Germline loops: CDR1 DFQATT, CDR2 SNEGSKA (reference sequence). CDR3 sequence reads: CAETDSYEQYF. Here the CDR3 DNA reads TGCGCAGAGACAGACTCCTACGAGCAGTACTTC.

This clonotype was seen ten or more times. This chain connects TRBV10-3 to TRBJ2-7, with D possibly matching TRBD2 (6 bases). The V and J ends lost 3 bases and 0 bases respectively, with 18 bases between them. The CDR3 totals 17 residues. From germline, CDR1 is ENHRY and CDR2 SYGVKD. The CDR3 is CAISDPRRGRSSYEQYF. CDR3 DNA sequence: TGTGCCATCAGTGATCCTAGGAGGGGCCGGAGCTCCTACGAGCAGTACTTC.

Notes on this clonotype: At one end, the junction sequence differs from germline, possibly due to a read error. The rearrangement uses TRBV27 and TRBJ1-2; 9 bases are a match to TRBD1. This CDR3 region has 17 residues. Germline CDR1 reads MNHEY; CDR2 reads SMNVEV (reference sequence). Written as DNA, the CDR3 is TGTGCCAGCAGTCCGCAACCGGGGACAGGGAGTAACTATGGCTACGCCTTC. It translates to CASSPQPGTGSNYGYAF.

V and J are TRBV6-5 and TRBJ1-1, with D unresolved. The CDR3 covers 16 residues. The V and J ends lost 1 base and 3 bases respectively, with 15 bases between them. Germline V lookup: CDR1 MNHEY, CDR2 SVGAGI. CDR3 amino acids: CASSYFSETMDTEAFF. The CDR3, as DNA: TGTGCCAGCAGTTACTTTTCGGAGACTATGGACACTGAAGCTTTCTTT.

This chain uses TRBV29-1 with TRBJ2-1; D is ambiguous. The CDR3 spans 12 residues. The germline CDR1 and CDR2 sequences are SQVTM and ANQGSEA. V was trimmed by 1 base and J by 5 bases, leaving 6 bases between them. In nucleotides, the CDR3 is TGCAGCGTTGAAGGTATGAACAATGAGCAGTTCTTC. Encoded protein: CSVEGMNNEQFF.

This clonotype showed up many times. The chain recombines TRBV12-3 or TRBV12-4 with TRBJ1-5; 9 bases align to TRBD1. This CDR3 is 14 amino acids long. V lost 6 bases to trimming and J lost 5 bases; unmatched junction nucleotides: 5. The CDR3 is CASRTTGGDQPQHF. The CDR3 nucleotides are TGTGCCAGCAGAACAACAGGGGGCGATCAGCCCCAGCATTTT.

Only a few counts were recorded for this clonotype. The rearrangement links TRBV5-1 to TRBJ1-5; 7 bases align to TRBD1. J lost 5 bases, V lost 4 bases, and 9 bases had no gene match. Per the germline V gene, CDR1 is SGHRS and CDR2 is YFSETQ. The CDR3 sequence is 15 residues long. CDR3 DNA sequence: TGCGCCAGCAGCCCCCCCGGGACAGCGGATCAGCCCCAGCATTTT. Translating gives CASSPPGTADQPQHF.

This clonotype was seen a few times. The rearrangement links TRBV11-3 to TRBJ2-1; D may be TRBD1 or TRBD2 (6 bases each). The V end was cut by 3 bases, the J end by 3 bases, with 12 bases between. The germline gives CDR1 SGHNT, CDR2 YENEEA. The CDR3 covers 15 residues. CDR3 coding DNA: TGTGCCAGCAGCTTCTCAGGGGAGGTCTACAATGAGCAGTTCTTC. It is translated as CASSFSGEVYNEQFF.

This clonotype was counted once. The chain combines TRBV20-1 with TRBJ2-5; 12 bases are a match to TRBD2. The CDR3 has 15 residues. CDR1 is DFQATT and CDR2 is SNEGSKA in the germline V gene (reference sequence). Trimming at V came to 3 bases and at J to 8 bases, leaving 10 bases not matched to a gene. The CDR3 is CSASPLAGGRDTQYF. In DNA form, the CDR3 reads TGCAGTGCTAGTCCTCTAGCGGGAGGGCGAGATACCCAGTACTTC.

This clonotype has a count of ten or more. V and J are TRBV12-3 or TRBV12-4 and TRBJ2-7, with a tentative D call TRBD1 (5 bases). The CDR3 is 18 residues long. V gave up 1 base and J gave up 0 bases, with 19 bases separating them. The chain's CDR3 is CASSLGGRATLSSYEQYF. The CDR3 coding sequence is TGTGCCAGCAGTTTAGGCGGCAGGGCAACCCTCAGCTCCTACGAGCAGTACTTC.

The V gene is TRBV6-4, the J gene TRBJ2-5, with 7 bases aligning to TRBD2. The V and J ends lost 4 bases and 5 bases, in that order; junction bases with no gene match: 10. The CDR3 length is 15 residues. Per germline, CDR1 MRHNA and CDR2 SNTAGT. The CDR3 nucleotides are TGTGCCAGCAGTGTAGGCGCGGGAGAGGGGGAGACCCAGTACTTC. Its protein product is CASSVGAGEGETQYF.

This clonotype was seen repeatedly, ten times or more. The chain has TRBV28 and TRBJ2-7; 10 bases agree with TRBD2. V lost 5 bases, J lost 5 bases, and 12 bases stayed unmatched. This CDR3 has 16 amino acids. Germline assignment: CDR1 MDHEN and CDR2 SYDVKM. This CDR3 is CASSQLPSGSGDEQYF. Written as DNA, the CDR3 is TGTGCCAGCAGTCAACTCCCTAGCGGGAGTGGCGACGAGCAGTACTTC.